Only a few counts were recorded for the clone carrying this TCR beta chain. The target antigen is unknown. This CDR3 spans 16 amino acids. Germline loops: CDR1 SGHAT, CDR2 FQNNGV. V was clipped by 5 bases and J by 5 bases, with 21 bases between them. TCRdb re-analysed the 5' RACE reads in MiXCR, keeping a single row per CDR3 protein. The profile shows tens of thousands of distinct CDR3 sequences, about 12% of them singletons. The source of the sample is a study of early T cells in non-severe SARS-CoV-2 infection. About the research overall: Sequencing input comprised bulk RNA from unsorted whole blood; chain pairing was not available.

Study-wide points: VDJdb matching skewed toward anti-spike CD8 responses, missing private and CD4 specificities.

The sequence derives from an adult who was a healthcare worker with PCR-confirmed SARS-CoV-2 infection or an uninfected control (not recorded which). V usage is TRBV11-2 and J usage is TRBJ1-1; a possible D gene is TRBD1 (6 bases). Sequenced: whole blood. CDR3 DNA sequence: TGTGCCAGCAGCCCGAGGGGATGGGCAGGGGAGACTGAAGCTTTCTTT. Encoded protein: CASSPRGWAGETEAFF.